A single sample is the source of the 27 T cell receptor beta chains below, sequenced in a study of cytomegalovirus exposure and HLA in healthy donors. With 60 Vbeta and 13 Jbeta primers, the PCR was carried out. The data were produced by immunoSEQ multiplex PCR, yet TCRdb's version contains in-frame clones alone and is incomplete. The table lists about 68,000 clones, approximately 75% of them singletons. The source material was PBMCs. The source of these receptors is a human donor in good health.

The CDR3 protein is CATYLEAFF. CDR3 DNA sequence: TGTGCCACCTACCTCGAAGCTTTCTTT. V gene TRBV10-3 combines with J gene TRBJ1-1, with D hard to call. Germline CDR1 ENHRY, CDR2 SYGVKD. The CDR3 has 9 amino acids. V lost 10 bases and J 8 bases, leaving 8 bases between the germline ends.

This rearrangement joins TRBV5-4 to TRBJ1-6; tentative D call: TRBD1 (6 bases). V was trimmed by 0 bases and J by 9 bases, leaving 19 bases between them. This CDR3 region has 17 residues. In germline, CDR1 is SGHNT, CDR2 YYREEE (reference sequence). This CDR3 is CASSLDFPGHKGSPLHF. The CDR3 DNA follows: TGTGCCAGCAGCTTGGACTTCCCGGGACATAAGGGTTCACCCCTCCACTTT.

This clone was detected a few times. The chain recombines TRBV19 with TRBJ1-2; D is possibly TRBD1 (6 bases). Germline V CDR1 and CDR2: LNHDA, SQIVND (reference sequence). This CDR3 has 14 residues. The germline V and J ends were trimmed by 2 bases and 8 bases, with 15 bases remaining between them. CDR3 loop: CASSISGGLRGYTF. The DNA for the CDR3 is TGTGCCAGTAGTATATCGGGGGGCCTTCGGGGCTACACCTTC.

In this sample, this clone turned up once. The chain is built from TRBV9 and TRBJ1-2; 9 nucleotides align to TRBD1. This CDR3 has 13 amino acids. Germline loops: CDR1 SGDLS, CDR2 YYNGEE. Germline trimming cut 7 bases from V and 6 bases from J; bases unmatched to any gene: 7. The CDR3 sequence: CASSLRTGDGYTF. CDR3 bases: TGTGCCAGCTCCCTCCGGACAGGGGATGGCTACACCTTC.

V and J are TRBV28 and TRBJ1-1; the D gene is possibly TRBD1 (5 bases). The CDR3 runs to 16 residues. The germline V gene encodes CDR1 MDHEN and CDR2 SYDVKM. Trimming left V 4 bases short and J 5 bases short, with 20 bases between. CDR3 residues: CASSSPRFNRLTEAFF. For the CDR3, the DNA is TGTGCCAGCAGTTCTCCAAGATTCAACAGGTTAACTGAAGCTTTCTTT.

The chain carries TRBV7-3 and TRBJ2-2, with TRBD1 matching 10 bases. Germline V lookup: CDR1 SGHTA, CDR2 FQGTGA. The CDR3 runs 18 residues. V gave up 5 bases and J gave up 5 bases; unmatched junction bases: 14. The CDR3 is CASSRSFRQGAGTGELFF. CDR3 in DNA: TGTGCCAGCAGCCGATCCTTCAGACAGGGGGCGGGTACCGGGGAGCTGTTTTTT.

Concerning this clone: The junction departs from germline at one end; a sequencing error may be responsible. CDR3 loop: CSSRPHTGNSYF. As DNA, the CDR3 is TGTTCCAGCAGACCTCACACAGGAAATTCGTACTTC. The chain links TRBV7-9 to TRBJ2-7; possibly TRBD1 for D (5 bases). Germline V gene sequence: CDR1 SEHNR, CDR2 FQNEAQ (reference sequence). The CDR3 is 12 amino acids.

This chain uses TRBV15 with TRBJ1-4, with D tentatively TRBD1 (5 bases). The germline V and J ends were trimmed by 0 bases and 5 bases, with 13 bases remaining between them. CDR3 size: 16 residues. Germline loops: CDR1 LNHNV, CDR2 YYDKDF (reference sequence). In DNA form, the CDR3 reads TGTGCCACCAGCAGAGACGGCCTACAGGACAATGAAAAACTGTTTTTT. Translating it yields CATSRDGLQDNEKLFF. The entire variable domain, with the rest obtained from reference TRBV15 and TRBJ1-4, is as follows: DAMVIQNPRYQVTQFGKPVTLSCSQTLNHNVMYWYQQKSSQAPKLLFHYYDKDFNNEADTPDNFQSRRPNTSFCFLDIRSPGLGDTAMYLCATSRDGLQDNEKLFFGSGTQLSVL.

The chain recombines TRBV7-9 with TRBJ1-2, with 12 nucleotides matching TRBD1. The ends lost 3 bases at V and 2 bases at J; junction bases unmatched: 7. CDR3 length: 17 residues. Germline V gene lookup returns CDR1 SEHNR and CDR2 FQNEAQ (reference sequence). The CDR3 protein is CASSFGTGGAGNYGYTF. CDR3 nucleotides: TGTGCCAGCAGCTTCGGGACAGGGGGCGCTGGGAACTATGGCTACACCTTC. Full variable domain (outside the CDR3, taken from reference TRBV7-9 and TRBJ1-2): DTGVSQNPRHKITKRGQNVTFRCDPISEHNRLYWYRQTLGQGPEFLTYFQNEAQLEKSRLLSDRFSAERPKGSFSTLEIQRTEQGDSAMYLCASSFGTGGAGNYGYTFGSGTRLTVV.

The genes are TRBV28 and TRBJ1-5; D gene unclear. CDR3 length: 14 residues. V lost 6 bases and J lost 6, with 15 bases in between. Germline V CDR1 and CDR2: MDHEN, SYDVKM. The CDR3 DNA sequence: TGTGCCAGCAGCTCTATCTGGGGAGGTCAGCCCCAGCATTTT. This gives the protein CASSSIWGGQPQHF.

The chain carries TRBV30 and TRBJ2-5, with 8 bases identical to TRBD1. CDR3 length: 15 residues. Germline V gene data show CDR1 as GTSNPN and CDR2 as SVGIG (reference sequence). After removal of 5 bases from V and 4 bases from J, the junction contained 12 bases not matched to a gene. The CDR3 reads CAWGGLQGAAETQYF. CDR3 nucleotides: TGTGCCTGGGGGGGGCTCCAGGGGGCCGCAGAGACCCAGTACTTC. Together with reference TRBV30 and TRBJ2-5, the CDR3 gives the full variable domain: SQTIHQWPATLVQPVGSPLSLECTVEGTSNPNLYWYRQAAGRGLQLLFYSVGIGQISSEVPQNLSASRPQDRQFILSSKKLLLSDSGFYLCAWGGLQGAAETQYFGPGTRLLVL.

The CDR3 DNA is TGCGCCAGCAGCCCCGGGACAGTTAATTCACCCCTCCACTTT. Its translation is CASSPGTVNSPLHF. The chain couples TRBV5-1 to TRBJ1-6; the match to TRBD1 covers 7 bases. The CDR3 has 14 amino acids. J gave up 6 bases and V 4 bases, and 4 bases lay outside the gene matches. Per the germline V gene, CDR1 is SGHRS and CDR2 is YFSETQ. The complete variable domain, with remaining parts taken from reference TRBV5-1 and TRBJ1-6, reads KAGVTQTPRYLIKTRGQQVTLSCSPISGHRSVSWYQQTPGQGLQFLFEYFSETQRNKGNFPGRFSGRQFSNSRSEMNVSTLELGDSALYLCASSPGTVNSPLHFGNGTRLTVT.

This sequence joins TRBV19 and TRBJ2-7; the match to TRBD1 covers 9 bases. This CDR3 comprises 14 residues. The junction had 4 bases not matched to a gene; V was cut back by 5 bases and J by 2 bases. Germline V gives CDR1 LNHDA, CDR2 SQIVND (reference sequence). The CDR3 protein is CASSPGTGPYEQYF. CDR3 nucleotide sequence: TGTGCCAGTAGTCCCGGGACAGGGCCCTACGAGCAGTACTTC.

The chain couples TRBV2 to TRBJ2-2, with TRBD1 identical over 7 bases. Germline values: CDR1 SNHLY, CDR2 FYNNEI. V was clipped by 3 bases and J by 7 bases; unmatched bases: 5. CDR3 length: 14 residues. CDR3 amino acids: CASSDTGAGGELFF. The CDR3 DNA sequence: TGTGCCAGCAGTGACACAGGGGCGGGCGGGGAGCTGTTTTTT.

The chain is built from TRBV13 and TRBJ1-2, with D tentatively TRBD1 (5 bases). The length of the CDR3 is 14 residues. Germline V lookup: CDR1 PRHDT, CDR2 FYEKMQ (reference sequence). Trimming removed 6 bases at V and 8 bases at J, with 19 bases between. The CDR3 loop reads CASRRAGRDRGYTF. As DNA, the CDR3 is TGTGCCAGCAGGCGTGCCGGCAGGGATCGCGGCTACACCTTC.

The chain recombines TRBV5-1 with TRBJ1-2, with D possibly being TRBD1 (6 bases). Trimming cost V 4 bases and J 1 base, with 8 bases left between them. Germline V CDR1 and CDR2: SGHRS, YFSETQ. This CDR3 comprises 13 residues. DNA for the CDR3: TGCGCCAGCAGCCTGGACAGTAACTATGGCTACACCTTC. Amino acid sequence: CASSLDSNYGYTF.

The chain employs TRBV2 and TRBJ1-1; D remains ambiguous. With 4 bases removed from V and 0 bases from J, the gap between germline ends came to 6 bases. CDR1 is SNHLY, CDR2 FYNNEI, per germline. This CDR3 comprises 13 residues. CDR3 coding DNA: TGTGCCAGCAGTGTAGTAGTGAACACTGAAGCTTTCTTT. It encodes CASSVVVNTEAFF.

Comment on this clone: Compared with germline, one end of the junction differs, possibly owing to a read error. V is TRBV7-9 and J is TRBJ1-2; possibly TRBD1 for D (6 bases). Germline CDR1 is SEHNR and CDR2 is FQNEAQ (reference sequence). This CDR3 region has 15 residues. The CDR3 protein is CSSSSIGGVSYGYTF. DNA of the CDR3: TGTTCCAGCAGCTCGATTGGGGGCGTCAGCTATGGCTACACCTTC.

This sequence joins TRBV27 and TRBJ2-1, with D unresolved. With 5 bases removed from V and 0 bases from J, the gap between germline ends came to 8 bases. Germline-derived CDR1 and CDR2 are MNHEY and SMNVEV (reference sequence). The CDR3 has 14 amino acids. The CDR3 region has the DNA TGTGCCAGCAGTACCTATAGCTCCTACAATGAGCAGTTCTTC. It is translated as CASSTYSSYNEQFF.

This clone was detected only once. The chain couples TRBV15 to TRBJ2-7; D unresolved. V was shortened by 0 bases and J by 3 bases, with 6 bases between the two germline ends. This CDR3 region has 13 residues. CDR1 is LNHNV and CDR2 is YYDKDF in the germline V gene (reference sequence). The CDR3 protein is CATSREYFYEQYF. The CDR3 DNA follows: TGTGCCACCAGCAGAGAGTACTTCTACGAGCAGTACTTC.

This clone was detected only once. CDR3 protein: CASSKGQGAREQYF. CDR3 DNA: TGTGCCAGCAGTAAGGGACAGGGGGCGAGGGAGCAGTACTTC. The chain couples TRBV6-6 to TRBJ2-7, with 12 bases fitting TRBD1. The CDR3 is 14 residues long. Germline V lookup: CDR1 MNHNY, CDR2 SVGAGI (reference sequence). V shed 5 bases and J 7 bases; nucleotides not matched to a gene: 6.

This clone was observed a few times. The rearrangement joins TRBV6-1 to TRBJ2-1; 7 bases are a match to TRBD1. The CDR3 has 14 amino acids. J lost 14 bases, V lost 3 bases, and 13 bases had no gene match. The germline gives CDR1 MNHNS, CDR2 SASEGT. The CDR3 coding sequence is TGTGCCAGCAGTGAGATACAACAGGGGTATGTGGAGTTCTTC. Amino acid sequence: CASSEIQQGYVEFF.

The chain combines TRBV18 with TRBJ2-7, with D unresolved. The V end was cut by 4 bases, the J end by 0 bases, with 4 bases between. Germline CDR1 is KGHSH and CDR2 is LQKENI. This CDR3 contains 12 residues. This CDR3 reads CASSLGSYEQYF. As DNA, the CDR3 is TGTGCCAGCTCACTCGGCTCCTACGAGCAGTACTTC.

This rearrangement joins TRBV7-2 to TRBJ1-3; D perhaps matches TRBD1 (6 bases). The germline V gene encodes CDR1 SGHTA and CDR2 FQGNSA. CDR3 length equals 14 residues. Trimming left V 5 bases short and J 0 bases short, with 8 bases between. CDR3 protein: CASSRQVSGNTIYF. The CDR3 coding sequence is TGTGCCAGCAGCCGACAGGTCTCTGGAAACACCATATATTTT. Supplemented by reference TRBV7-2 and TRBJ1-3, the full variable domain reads GAGVSQSPSNKVTEKGKDVELRCDPISGHTALYWYRQSLGQGLEFLIYFQGNSAPDKSGLPSDRFSAERTGGSVSTLTIQRTQQEDSAVYLCASSRQVSGNTIYFGEGSWLTVV.

CDR3 sequence reads: CASSDVLRGSNQPQHF. The CDR3 DNA reads TGTGCCAGCAGTGACGTTCTTAGGGGTAGTAATCAGCCCCAGCATTTT. The chain combines TRBV6-1 with TRBJ1-5, with D perhaps matching TRBD1 (5 bases). CDR1 is MNHNS and CDR2 is SASEGT in the germline V gene. This CDR3 is 16 amino acids long. Trimming removed 3 bases at V and 4 bases at J, with 16 bases between.

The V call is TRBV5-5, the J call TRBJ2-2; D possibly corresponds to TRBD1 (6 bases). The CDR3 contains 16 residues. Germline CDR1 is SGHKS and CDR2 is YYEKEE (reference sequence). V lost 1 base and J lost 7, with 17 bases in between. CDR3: CASSLRFPGVHGELFF. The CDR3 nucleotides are TGTGCCAGCAGCTTGAGGTTTCCAGGGGTCCACGGGGAGCTGTTTTTT. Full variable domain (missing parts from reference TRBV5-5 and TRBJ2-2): DAGVTQSPTHLIKTRGQQVTLRCSPISGHKSVSWYQQVLGQGPQFIFQYYEKEERGRGNFPDRFSARQFPNYSSELNVNALLLGDSALYLCASSLRFPGVHGELFFGEGSRLTVL.

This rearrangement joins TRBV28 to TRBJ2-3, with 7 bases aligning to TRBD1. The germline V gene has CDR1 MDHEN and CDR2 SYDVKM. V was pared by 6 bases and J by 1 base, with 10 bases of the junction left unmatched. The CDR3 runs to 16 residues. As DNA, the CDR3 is TGTGCCAGCAGGGGAGCAGGGGGTCGAGGCACAGATACGCAGTATTTT. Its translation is CASRGAGGRGTDTQYF.